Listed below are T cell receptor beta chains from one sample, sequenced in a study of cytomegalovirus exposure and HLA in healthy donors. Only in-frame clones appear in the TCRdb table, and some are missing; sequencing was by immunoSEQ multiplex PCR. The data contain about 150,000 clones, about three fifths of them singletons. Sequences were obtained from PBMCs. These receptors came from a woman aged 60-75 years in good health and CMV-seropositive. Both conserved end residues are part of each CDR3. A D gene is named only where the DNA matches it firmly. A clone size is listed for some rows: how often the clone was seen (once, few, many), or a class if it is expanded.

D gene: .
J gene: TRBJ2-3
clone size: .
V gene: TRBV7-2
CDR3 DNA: TGTGCCAGCAGCCCGCGCCGGTCCGCAGATACGCAGTATTTT
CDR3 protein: CASSPRRSADTQYF

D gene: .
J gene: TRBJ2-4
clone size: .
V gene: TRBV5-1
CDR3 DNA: TGCGCCAGCAGCTTGGTCCCGGGTTTGGAAAACATTCAGTACTTC
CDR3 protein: CASSLVPGLENIQYF

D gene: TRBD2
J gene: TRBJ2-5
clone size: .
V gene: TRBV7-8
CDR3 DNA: TGTGCCAGCAGCCCTTCCGGACTAGCGGGAGTTCAGACCCAGTACTTC
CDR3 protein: CASSPSGLAGVQTQYF

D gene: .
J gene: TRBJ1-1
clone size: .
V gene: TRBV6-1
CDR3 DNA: TGTGCCAGCAGTGTCATGGCCTACACTGAAGCTTTCTTT
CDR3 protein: CASSVMAYTEAFF

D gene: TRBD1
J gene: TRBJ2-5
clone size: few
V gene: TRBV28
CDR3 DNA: TGTGCCAGCAGCCCTGGCCAGGGGGCAACCCAGTACTTC
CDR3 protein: CASSPGQGATQYF

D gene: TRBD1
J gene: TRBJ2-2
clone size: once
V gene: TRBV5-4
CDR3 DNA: TGTGCCAGCAGCGTCAGGGGGTCCGGGGAGCTGTTTTTT
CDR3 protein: CASSVRGSGELFF

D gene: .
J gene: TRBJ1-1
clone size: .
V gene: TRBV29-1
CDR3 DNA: TGCAGCGTTGAAGGGCGGTACACTGAAGCTTTCTTT
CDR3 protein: CSVEGRYTEAFF

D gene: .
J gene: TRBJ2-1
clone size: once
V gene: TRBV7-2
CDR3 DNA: TGTGCCAGCAGCTTACTCTTTTGGCCCTCGACGGGGCAGTTCTTC
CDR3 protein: CASSLLFWPSTGQFF

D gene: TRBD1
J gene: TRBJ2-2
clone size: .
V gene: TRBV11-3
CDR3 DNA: TGTGCCAGCAGCTCCGACAGGGGGCCCGGCGGGGAGCTGTTTTTT
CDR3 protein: CASSSDRGPGGELFF

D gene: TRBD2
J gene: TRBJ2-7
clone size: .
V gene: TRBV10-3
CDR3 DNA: TGTGCGATAACCTCGACTAGCGGGAGCTCCTACGAGCAGTACTTC
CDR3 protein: CAITSTSGSSYEQYF

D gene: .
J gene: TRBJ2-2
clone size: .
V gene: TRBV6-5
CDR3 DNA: TGTGCCAGCAGACCAGGGTGGGACACCGGGGAGCTGTTTTTT
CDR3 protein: CASRPGWDTGELFF

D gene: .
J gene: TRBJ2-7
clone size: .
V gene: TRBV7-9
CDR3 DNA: TGTGCCAGCAGCTTCGGGACCTACGAGCAGTACTTC
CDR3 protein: CASSFGTYEQYF

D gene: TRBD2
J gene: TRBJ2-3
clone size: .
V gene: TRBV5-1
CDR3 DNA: TGCGCCAGCAGCCTAGCGGGAGGGCCCGGGGATACGCAGTATTTT
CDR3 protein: CASSLAGGPGDTQYF

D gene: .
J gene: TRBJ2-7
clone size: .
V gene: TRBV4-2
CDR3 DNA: TGTGCCAGCAGCGCTCCGGGACAAGCCTACGAGCAGTACTTC
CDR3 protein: CASSAPGQAYEQYF

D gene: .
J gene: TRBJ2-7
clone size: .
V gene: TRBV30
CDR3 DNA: TGTGCCTGCCCTGGGCAGGGCCACTACGAGCAGTACTTC
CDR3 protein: CACPGQGHYEQYF

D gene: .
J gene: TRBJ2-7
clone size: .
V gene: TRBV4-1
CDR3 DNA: TGCGCCAGCAGCCGGACACTCTCCTCCTACGAGCAGTACTTC
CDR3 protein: CASSRTLSSYEQYF

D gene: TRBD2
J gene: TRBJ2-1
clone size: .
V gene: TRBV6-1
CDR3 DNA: TGTGCCAGCAGCGATAGCGGGAGGGCCTTTGATGAGCAGTTCTTC
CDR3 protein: CASSDSGRAFDEQFF

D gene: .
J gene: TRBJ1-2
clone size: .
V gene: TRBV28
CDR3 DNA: TGTGCCAGCAGTGTAGTTACTGCCTATGGCTACACCTTC
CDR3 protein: CASSVVTAYGYTF

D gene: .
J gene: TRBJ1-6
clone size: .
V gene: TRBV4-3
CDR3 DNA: TGCGCCAGCAGCCAACGAGAGCTCTATAATTCACCCCTCCACTTT
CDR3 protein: CASSQRELYNSPLHF

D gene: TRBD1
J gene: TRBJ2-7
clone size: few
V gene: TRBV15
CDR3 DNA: TGTGCCACCAGCAGGACCGGACAGGGGCCCTTCTCCTACGAGCAGTACTTC
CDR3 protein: CATSRTGQGPFSYEQYF

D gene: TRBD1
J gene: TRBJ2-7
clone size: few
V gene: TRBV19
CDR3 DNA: TGTGCCAGTAGTGGACAGGGGCCCTACGAGCAGTACTTC
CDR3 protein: CASSGQGPYEQYF

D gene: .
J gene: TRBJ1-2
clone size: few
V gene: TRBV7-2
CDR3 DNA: TGTGCCAGCAGCCCGGACAGAAACTATGGCTACACCTTC
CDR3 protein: CASSPDRNYGYTF

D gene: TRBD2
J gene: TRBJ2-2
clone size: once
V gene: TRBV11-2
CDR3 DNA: TGTGCCAGCAGCCCGAGCGGGAGGGCCGGTATAGCCGGGGAGCTGTTTTTT
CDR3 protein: CASSPSGRAGIAGELFF

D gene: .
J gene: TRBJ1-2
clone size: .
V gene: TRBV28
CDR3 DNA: TGTGCCAGCAGTTTATCCGAATTGGGGCTGGCGGGCTACACCTTC
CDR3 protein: CASSLSELGLAGYTF

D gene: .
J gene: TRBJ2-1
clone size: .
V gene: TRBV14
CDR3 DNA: TGTGCCAGCAGCCAAGATCTGGCCACCGAGCAGTTCTTC
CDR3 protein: CASSQDLATEQFF

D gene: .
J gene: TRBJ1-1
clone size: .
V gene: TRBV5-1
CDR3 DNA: TGCGCCAGCAGCTTGGTCCGCGGGGGGGGAGACACTGAAGCTTTCTTT
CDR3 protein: CASSLVRGGGDTEAFF

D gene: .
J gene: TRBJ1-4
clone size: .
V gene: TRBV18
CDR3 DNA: TGTGCCAGCTCGCCCCGACAGGCAACTAATGAAAAACTGTTTTTT
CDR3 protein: CASSPRQATNEKLFF

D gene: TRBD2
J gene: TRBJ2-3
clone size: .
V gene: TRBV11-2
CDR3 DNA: TGTGCCAGCAGCTTAGTTGCGGCTAGCGGGAGTTCAGATACGCAGTATTTT
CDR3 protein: CASSLVAASGSSDTQYF

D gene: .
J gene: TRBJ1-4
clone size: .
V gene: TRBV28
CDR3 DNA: TGTGCCAGCAGTCCCTTGGGGGGAACTAATGAAAAACTGTTTTTT
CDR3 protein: CASSPLGGTNEKLFF

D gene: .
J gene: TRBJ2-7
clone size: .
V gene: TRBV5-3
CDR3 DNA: TGTGCCAGAAGCTTAGACAGGGGAGGGCTTGAGTACGAGCAGTACTTC
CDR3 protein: CARSLDRGGLEYEQYF

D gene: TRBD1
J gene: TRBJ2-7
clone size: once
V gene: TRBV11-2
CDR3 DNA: TGTGCCAGCAGCTTACCCGGGACAGGGGGCTACGAGCAGTACTTC
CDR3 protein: CASSLPGTGGYEQYF

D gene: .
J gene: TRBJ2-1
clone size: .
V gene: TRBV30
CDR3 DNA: TGTGCCTGGGCAGGGGGGAGCTCCTACAATGAGCAGTTCTTC
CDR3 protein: CAWAGGSSYNEQFF

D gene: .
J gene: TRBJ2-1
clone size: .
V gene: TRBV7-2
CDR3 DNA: TGTGCCAGCAGCTCGACTAGAAATGAGCAGTTCTTC
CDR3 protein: CASSSTRNEQFF

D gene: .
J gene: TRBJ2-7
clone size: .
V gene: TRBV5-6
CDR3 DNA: TGTGCCAGCAGCCAGGCGATCTCCGGAGGAAGCGAGCAGTACTTC
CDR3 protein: CASSQAISGGSEQYF

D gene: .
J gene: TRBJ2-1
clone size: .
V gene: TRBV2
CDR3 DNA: TGTGCCAGCAGGTTCGCGGGGAATGAGCAGTTCTTC
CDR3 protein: CASRFAGNEQFF

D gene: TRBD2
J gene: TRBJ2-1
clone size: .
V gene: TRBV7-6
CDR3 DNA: TGTGCCAGTGTCGCGGGAGCCAATGAGCAGTTCTTC
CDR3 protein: CASVAGANEQFF

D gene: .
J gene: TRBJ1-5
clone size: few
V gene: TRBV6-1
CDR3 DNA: TGTGCCAGCAGTGAACTGAGGGAACTTGAGGTCCAGCCCCAGCATTTT
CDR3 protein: CASSELRELEVQPQHF

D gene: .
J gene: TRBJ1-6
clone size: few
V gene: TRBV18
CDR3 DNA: TGTGCCAGCTCACCCGACAGGTTTTCACCCCTCCACTTT
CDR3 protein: CASSPDRFSPLHF

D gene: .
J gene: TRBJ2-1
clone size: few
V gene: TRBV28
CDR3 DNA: TGTGCCAGCAGTTTCGTCTCGGGGTCCTACAATGAGCAGTTCTTC
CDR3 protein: CASSFVSGSYNEQFF

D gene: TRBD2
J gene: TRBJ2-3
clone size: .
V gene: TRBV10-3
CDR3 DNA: TGTGCCATCAGTGGGAGGGGGTCTAGCGGGAGTTCGGATACGCAGTATTTT
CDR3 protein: CAISGRGSSGSSDTQYF

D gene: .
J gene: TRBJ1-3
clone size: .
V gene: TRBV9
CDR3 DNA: TGTGCCAGCAGCAAAGGGGGGGGGTCTGGAAACACCATATATTTT
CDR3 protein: CASSKGGGSGNTIYF

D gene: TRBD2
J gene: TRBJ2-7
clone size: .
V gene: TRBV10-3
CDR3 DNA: TGTGCCATCATGGTAGCGGGTTTCTACGAGCAGTACTTC
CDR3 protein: CAIMVAGFYEQYF

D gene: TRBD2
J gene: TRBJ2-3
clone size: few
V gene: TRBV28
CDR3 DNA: TGTGCCAGCAGTTCCTCAATTATAGCGGGAGGGACAGATACGCAGTATTTT
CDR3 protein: CASSSSIIAGGTDTQYF

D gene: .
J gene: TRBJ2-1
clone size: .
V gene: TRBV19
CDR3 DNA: TGTGCCAGTAGTATAACCCCTAACAATGAGCAGTTCTTC
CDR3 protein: CASSITPNNEQFF

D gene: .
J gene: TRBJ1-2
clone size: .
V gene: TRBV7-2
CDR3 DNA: TGTGCCAGCGCCGTCCAGGGGATCGGTGGCTACACCTTC
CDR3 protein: CASAVQGIGGYTF

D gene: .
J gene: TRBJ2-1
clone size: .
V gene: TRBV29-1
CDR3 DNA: TGCAGCTCCGGACTATCGGGTGAGCAGTTCTTC
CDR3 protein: CSSGLSGEQFF

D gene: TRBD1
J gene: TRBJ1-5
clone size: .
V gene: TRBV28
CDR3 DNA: TGTGCCAGCCGATTGGCCACTGGGACAGATAGCAATCAGCCCCAGCATTTT
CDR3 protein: CASRLATGTDSNQPQHF

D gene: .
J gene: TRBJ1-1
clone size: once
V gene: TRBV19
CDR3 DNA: TGTGCCAGTAGTATAGGGCGGGACACTGAAGCTTTCTTT
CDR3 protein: CASSIGRDTEAFF

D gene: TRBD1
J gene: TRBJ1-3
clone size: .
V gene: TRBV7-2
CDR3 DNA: TGTGCCAGCAGCGCTCAACCGGGACAGGGAGGAAACACCATATATTTT
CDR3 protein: CASSAQPGQGGNTIYF

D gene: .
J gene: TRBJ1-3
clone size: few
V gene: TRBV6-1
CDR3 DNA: TGTGCCAGCAGTCCCCGAACAGACTCTGGAAACACCATATATTTT
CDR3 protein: CASSPRTDSGNTIYF

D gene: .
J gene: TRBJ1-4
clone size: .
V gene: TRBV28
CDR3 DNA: TGTGCCAGCAGTTTCCTAGGTGCAACTAATGAAAAACTGTTTTTT
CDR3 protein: CASSFLGATNEKLFF

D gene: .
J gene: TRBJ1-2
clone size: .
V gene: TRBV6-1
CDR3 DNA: TGTGCCAGCAGTGAAGCTACGGGTTGGTATGGCTACACCTTC
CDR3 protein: CASSEATGWYGYTF

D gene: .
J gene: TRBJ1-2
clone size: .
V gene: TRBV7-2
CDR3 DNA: TGTGCCAGCAGCTTAGATGGGGGGGTAGTCTATGGCTACACCTTC
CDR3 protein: CASSLDGGVVYGYTF

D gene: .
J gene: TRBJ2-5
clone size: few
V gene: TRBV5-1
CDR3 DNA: TGCGCCAGCAGCTTATCAGGGAACCAAGAGACCCAGTACTTC
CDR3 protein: CASSLSGNQETQYF

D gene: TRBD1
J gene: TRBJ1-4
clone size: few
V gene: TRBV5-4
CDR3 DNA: TGTGCCAGCAGCTTACCGGGACAGGGGAATGAAAAACTGTTTTTT
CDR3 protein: CASSLPGQGNEKLFF

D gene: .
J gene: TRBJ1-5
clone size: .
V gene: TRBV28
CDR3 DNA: TGTGCCAGCAGAAAGGACAATAGCAATCAGCCCCAGCATTTT
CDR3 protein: CASRKDNSNQPQHF

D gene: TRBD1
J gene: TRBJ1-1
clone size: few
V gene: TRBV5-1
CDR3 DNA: TGCGCCAGCAGCGTCCTCTCAGGGGGTGGGACTGAAGCTTTCTTT
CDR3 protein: CASSVLSGGGTEAFF

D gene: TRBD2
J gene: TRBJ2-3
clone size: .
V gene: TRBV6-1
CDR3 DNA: TGTGCCAGCAGTGAAGTAGTAGCGGGAGGTCCAGATACGCAGTATTTT
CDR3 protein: CASSEVVAGGPDTQYF

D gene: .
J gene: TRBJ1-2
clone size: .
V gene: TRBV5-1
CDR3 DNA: TGCGCCAGCAGCAAGGGGACCCTTGGGAGGGACTATGGCTACACCTTC
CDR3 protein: CASSKGTLGRDYGYTF